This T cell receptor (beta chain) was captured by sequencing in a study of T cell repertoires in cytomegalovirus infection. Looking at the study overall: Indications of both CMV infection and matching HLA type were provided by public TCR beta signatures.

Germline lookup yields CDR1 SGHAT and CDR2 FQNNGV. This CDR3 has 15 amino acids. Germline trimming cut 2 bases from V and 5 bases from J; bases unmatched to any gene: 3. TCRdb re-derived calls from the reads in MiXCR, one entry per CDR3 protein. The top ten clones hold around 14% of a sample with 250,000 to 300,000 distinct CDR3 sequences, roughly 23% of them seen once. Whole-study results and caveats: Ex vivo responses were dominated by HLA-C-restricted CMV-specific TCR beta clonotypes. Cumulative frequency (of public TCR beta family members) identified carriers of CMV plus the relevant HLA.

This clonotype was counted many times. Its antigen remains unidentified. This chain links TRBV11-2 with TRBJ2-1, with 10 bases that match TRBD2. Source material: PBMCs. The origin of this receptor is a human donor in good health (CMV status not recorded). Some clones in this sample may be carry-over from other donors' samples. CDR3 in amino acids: CASSLYTSGDNEQFF. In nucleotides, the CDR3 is TGTGCCAGCAGCTTATATACTAGCGGGGACAATGAGCAGTTCTTC. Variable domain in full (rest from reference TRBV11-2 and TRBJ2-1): EAGVAQSPRYKIIEKRQSVAFWCNPISGHATLYWYQQILGQGPKLLIQFQNNGVVDDSQLPKDRFSAERLKGVDSTLKIQPAKLEDSAVYLCASSLYTSGDNEQFFGPGTRLTVL.